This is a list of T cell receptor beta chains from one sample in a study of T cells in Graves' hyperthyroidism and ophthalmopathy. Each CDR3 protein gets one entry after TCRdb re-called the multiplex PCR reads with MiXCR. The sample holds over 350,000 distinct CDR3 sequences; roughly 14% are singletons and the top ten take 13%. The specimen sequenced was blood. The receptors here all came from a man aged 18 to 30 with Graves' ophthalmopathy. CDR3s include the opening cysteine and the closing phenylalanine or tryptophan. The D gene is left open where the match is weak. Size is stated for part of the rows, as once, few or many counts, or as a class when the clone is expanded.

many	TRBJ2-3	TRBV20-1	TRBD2	TGCAGTGTCCAAGCGGGAGGGGCAGATACGCAGTATTTT	CSVQAGGADTQYF
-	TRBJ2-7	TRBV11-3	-	TGTGCCAGCAGTCCCAGACAGGACCCTTGGGAGCAGTACTTC	CASSPRQDPWEQYF
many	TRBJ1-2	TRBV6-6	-	TGTGCCAGCAGTTACTCGAAAGGGGCCGGCTACACCTTC	CASSYSKGAGYTF
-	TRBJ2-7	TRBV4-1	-	TGCGCCAGCAGCCAAACCCTAGGGAGCTACGAGCAGTACTTC	CASSQTLGSYEQYF
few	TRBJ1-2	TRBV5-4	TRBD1	TGTGCCAGCAGCTCGGGGACAGACCTCTTTGGCTACACCTTC	CASSSGTDLFGYTF
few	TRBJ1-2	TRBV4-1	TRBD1	TGCGCCAGCAGCCAAACTGGGACAGGGACTAATTATGGCTACACCTTC	CASSQTGTGTNYGYTF
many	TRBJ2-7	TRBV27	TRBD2	TGTGCCAGCCGGGGGACTAGCGGGAGCTACGAGCAGTACTTC	CASRGTSGSYEQYF
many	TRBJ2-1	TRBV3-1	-	TGTGCCAGCAGCCAAGGGGCGGAACAGTTCTTC	CASSQGAEQFF
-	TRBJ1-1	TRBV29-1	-	TGCAGCGTTGAGGGGAAGACCGTGAACACTGAAGCTTTCTTT	CSVEGKTVNTEAFF
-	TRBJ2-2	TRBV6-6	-	TGTGCCAGCAGTTACTCGAGTGGACCGCGGCCCGGGGAGCTGTTTTTT	CASSYSSGPRPGELFF
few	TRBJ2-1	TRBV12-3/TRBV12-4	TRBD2	TGTGCCAGCCTGGGGATAGCGGGAGCCCCCTACAATGAGCAGTTCTTC	CASLGIAGAPYNEQFF
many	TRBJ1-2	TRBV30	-	TGTGCCTGGAGTGTCCCGGGGAGGTTGGATGGCTACACCTTC	CAWSVPGRLDGYTF
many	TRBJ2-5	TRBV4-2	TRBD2	TGTGCCAGCAGCCCCTACGGGACTAGCGGGAAAGGGGAGACCCAGTACTTC	CASSPYGTSGKGETQYF
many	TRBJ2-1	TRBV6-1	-	TGTGCCAGCAGTGAAGCTTTGGCGGGGACAATGACCAATGAGCAGTTCTTC	CASSEALAGTMTNEQFF
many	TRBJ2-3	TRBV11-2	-	TGTGCCAGCAGTCCGACGACAGCGATGCCAGATACGCAGTATTTT	CASSPTTAMPDTQYF
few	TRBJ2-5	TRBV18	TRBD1	TGTGCCAGCTCACGGATGGGACAGGAGCAAGAGACCCAGTACTTC	CASSRMGQEQETQYF
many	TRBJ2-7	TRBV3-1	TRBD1	TGTGCCAGCAGCCAAGGGGTGTTACAGGGGATCTACGAGCAGTACTTC	CASSQGVLQGIYEQYF
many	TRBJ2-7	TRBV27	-	TGTGCCAGCAGAGCAGCTTCCTACGAGCAGTACTTC	CASRAASYEQYF
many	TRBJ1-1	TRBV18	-	TGTGCCAGCTCACTGGGAAACGAAGCTTTCTTT	CASSLGNEAFF
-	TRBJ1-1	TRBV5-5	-	TGTGCCAGCAGCTTGGGTCTTGGGATGAAAGCTGAAGCTTTCTTT	CASSLGLGMKAEAFF
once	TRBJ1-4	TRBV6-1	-	TGTGCCAGCTTTCTAGGGGGTCCGGGCCTCTCAGAACTGTTTTTT	CASFLGGPGLSELFF
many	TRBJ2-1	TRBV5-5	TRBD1	TGTGCCAGCAGCTTTGACAGGGGGAATGAGCAGTTCTTC	CASSFDRGNEQFF
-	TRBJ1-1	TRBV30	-	TGTGCCTGGAGTGTAACCCGGGGTTTCCGCGGGGACACTGAAGCTTTCTTT	CAWSVTRGFRGDTEAFF
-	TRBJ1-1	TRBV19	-	TGTGCCACCACGGACACTGAAGCTTTCTTT	CATTDTEAFF
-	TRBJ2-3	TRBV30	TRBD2	TGTGCCTGGACCCGGGGGGGTGGCCAGTATTTT	CAWTRGGGQYF
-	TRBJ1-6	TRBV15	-	TGTGCCACCAGCAGAGGTCAAGACGGGGCCTATAATTCACCCCTCCACTTT	CATSRGQDGAYNSPLHF
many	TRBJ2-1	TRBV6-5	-	TGTGCCAGCAGTTACACGAACCAGGGTTCCTACAATGAGCAGTTCTTC	CASSYTNQGSYNEQFF
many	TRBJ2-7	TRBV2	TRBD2	TGTGCCAGCAGTTTTAACCGGGAGGGAATCTCCTACGAGCAGTACTTC	CASSFNREGISYEQYF
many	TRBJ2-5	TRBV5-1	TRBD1	TGCGCCAGCAGCATTCAGGGGGCCGGGGAGACCCAGTACTTC	CASSIQGAGETQYF
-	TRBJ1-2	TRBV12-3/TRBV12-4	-	TGTGCCAGCAGCCCCGAGGGGAGAGGGCAAGGCTACACCTTC	CASSPEGRGQGYTF
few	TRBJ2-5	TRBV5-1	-	TGCGCCAGCAGCGTGGGCTGGACAGTGCCAAAAGAGACCCAGTACTTC	CASSVGWTVPKETQYF
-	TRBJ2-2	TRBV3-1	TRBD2	TGTGCCAGCAGCCAAGATAGGGTAGCGGGGGACCTGGGGGAGCTGTTTTTT	CASSQDRVAGDLGELFF
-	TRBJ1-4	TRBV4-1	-	TGCGCCAGCAGCCAAGATCCCGGGGGGGAAAAACTGTTTTTT	CASSQDPGGEKLFF
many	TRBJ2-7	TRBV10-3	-	TGTGCCATCATGGGGACGGCGGTCTACGAGCAGTACTTC	CAIMGTAVYEQYF
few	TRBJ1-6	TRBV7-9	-	TGTGCCAGCAGTACAGGGTACAATAATTCACCCCTCCACTTT	CASSTGYNNSPLHF
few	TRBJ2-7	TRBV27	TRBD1	TGTGCCAGCAGTTTAATGACAGGGGGTGCCGCCTACGAGCAGTACTTC	CASSLMTGGAAYEQYF
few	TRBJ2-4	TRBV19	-	TGTGCCAGTAGTATACGCCAGTTAGCCAAAAACATTCAGTACTTC	CASSIRQLAKNIQYF
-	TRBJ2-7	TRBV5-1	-	TGCGCCAGCAGCTTGGCGAGCGCTTTCTACGAGCAGTACTTC	CASSLASAFYEQYF
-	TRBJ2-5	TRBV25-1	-	TGTGCCAGCAGTGACCCCCGGGACACGTCGTATTATGAGTACTTC	CASSDPRDTSYYEYF
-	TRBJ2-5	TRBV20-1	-	TGCAGTGCTAGAAATCCGCGGATCAGGGAGACCCAGTACTTC	CSARNPRIRETQYF
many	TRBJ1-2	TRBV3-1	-	TGTGCCAGCAGCCGAGCCCACACGGGCAATGGCTACACCTTC	CASSRAHTGNGYTF
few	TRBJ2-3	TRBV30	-	TGTGCCTGGAGTGTACCGGGCGCAGATACGCAGTATTTT	CAWSVPGADTQYF
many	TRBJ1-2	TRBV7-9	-	TGTGCCAGCAGCTTAGCCCCCAGGGCAGGCTATGGCTACACCTTC	CASSLAPRAGYGYTF
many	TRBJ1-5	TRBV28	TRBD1	TGTGCCAGCAGAAAAACAGGGGGCGCGGGCAATCAGCCCCAGCATTTT	CASRKTGGAGNQPQHF
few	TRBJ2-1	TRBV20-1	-	TGCAGTGGGGTCTCCTACAATAAGCAGTTCTTC	CSGVSYNKQFF
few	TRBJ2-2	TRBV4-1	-	TGCGCCAGCAGCCAAGAGCTCCTAGCCCCGACGAACACCGGGGAGCTGTTTTTT	CASSQELLAPTNTGELFF
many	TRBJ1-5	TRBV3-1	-	TGTGCCAGCAGCCCGACAGTGAATCAGCCCCAGCATTTT	CASSPTVNQPQHF
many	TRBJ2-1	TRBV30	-	TGTGCCTGGAAACCGGGACACATTAGGGGAGAGCAGTTCTTC	CAWKPGHIRGEQFF
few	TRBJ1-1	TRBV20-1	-	TGCAGCGGGTGGAACACTGAAGCTTTCTTT	CSGWNTEAFF
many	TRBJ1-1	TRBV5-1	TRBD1	TGCGCCAGCAGCATCGGACAGGGGGGTTCTTCGACTGAAGCTTTCTTT	CASSIGQGGSSTEAFF
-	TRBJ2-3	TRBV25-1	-	TGTGCCAGCAGTGAGGGACTCCTCGGAACAGATACGCAGTATTTT	CASSEGLLGTDTQYF
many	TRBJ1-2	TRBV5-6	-	TGTGCCAGCAGCTTGGAAGGCTATGGACTGAGCTATGGCTACACCTTC	CASSLEGYGLSYGYTF
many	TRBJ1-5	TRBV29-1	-	TGCAGCGTTAAATGGGGACGTAATCAGCCCCAGCATTTT	CSVKWGRNQPQHF